The 16 T cell receptor beta chains below come from one sample, sequenced in a study of spatial heterogeneity in lung cancer. Study results and limitations: Mutation tallies in tumors tracked expanded intratumoral alpha and beta TCR counts.

Regarding time point: sample taken at primary tumor resection. TCRdb re-called the 5' RACE reads through MiXCR, storing one row per CDR3 protein. The sample comprises under 13,000 distinct CDR3 sequences, roughly 7.9% of which are singletons, and about 22% rests with the top ten. Their specific antigens are unknown. The material sequenced was lung tumor tissue, taken at surgery. These receptors all stem from a female donor with early-stage non-small cell lung cancer.

This clonotype was counted ten times or more. The gene calls are TRBV10-3 and TRBJ1-1, with TRBD1 identical over 9 bases. CDR1 is ENHRY and CDR2 is SYGVKD in the germline V gene. The V segment lost 10 bases and the J segment 3 bases; nucleotides outside the gene matches: 3. The CDR3 has 12 residues. The CDR3 region has the DNA TGTGCCAGCCGGACAGGGGACACTGAAGCTTTCTTT. Translation gives CASRTGDTEAFF.

The V call is TRBV7-9, the J call TRBJ2-7; 7 bases align to TRBD1. After removal of 5 bases from V and 3 bases from J, the junction contained 1 base not matched to a gene. This CDR3 spans 12 amino acids. Germline CDR1 reads SEHNR; CDR2 reads FQNEAQ (reference sequence). CDR3 loop: CASSGTDYEQYF. In DNA, the CDR3 is TGTGCCAGCAGCGGGACAGACTACGAGCAGTACTTC.

This clonotype has a handful of counts. The CDR3 is CASSLSGNTGELFF. The CDR3 nucleotides read TGTGCCAGCAGCTTATCGGGGAACACCGGGGAGCTGTTTTTT. The chain has TRBV7-9 and TRBJ2-2; D unresolved. Trimming stripped 2 bases from V and 1 base from J, with 5 bases between. The CDR3 loop spans 14 amino acids. Germline lookup yields CDR1 SEHNR and CDR2 FQNEAQ (reference sequence).

This clonotype was recorded at least ten times. The gene calls are TRBV15 and TRBJ2-5; a weak D match, TRBD2 (7 bases). The ends were cut back, 3 bases at V and 4 bases at J, with 12 bases in the middle. Germline CDR1 and CDR2: LNHNV and YYDKDF (reference sequence). This CDR3 is 14 amino acids long. CDR3 sequence reads: CATSRGGRGETQYF. CDR3 nucleotides: TGTGCCACCAGCAGGGGGGGGCGCGGAGAGACCCAGTACTTC.

This clonotype was seen at least ten times. This sequence joins TRBV3-1 and TRBJ2-3; D not certain. The CDR3 loop spans 12 amino acids. V was pared by 0 bases and J by 7 bases, with 5 bases between. Per germline, CDR1 LGHDT and CDR2 YNNKEL (reference sequence). For the CDR3, the DNA is TGTGCCAGCAGCCAAGAGCAGAATACGCAGTATTTT. This sequence encodes CASSQEQNTQYF.

Only one count was recorded for this clonotype. The CDR3 nucleotides read TGTGCCAGCAGCTCCGGGACCACCCGGGGGCAGTACTTC. Protein: CASSSGTTRGQYF. The chain combines TRBV7-9 with TRBJ2-7; D tentatively fits TRBD1 or TRBD2 (5 bases each). Trimming pared 4 bases from V and 9 bases from J, leaving 16 bases between. This CDR3 has 13 amino acids. Looked up from germline, CDR1 is SEHNR and CDR2 is FQNEAQ (reference sequence).

The chain recombines TRBV5-1 with TRBJ1-4, with a weak D call TRBD1 (6 bases). V lost 0 bases to trimming and J lost 2 bases, with 11 bases between them. This CDR3 is 16 amino acids long. The V gene's germline CDR1 is SGHRS and CDR2 YFSETQ. The CDR3, as DNA: TGCGCCAGCAGCTTGGGAACAACAGGGACTAATGAAAAACTGTTTTTT. Its protein product is CASSLGTTGTNEKLFF.

In its sample, this clonotype is medium-sized. The chain is built from TRBV20-1 and TRBJ2-7; D possibly matches TRBD1 or TRBD2 (6 bases each). There are 12 residues in the CDR3. V lost 3 bases, J lost 3 bases, and 9 bases lay in between. Per the germline V gene, CDR1 is DFQATT and CDR2 is SNEGSKA (reference sequence). For the CDR3, the DNA is TGCAGTGCTAGTGAGGGGGGCTACGAGCAGTACTTC. Translation gives CSASEGGYEQYF.

The CDR3 here is CASSLAVGQTIQETQYF. The CDR3 bases are TGCGCCAGCAGCTTGGCGGTTGGACAGACTATTCAAGAGACCCAGTACTTC. This chain uses TRBV5-1 with TRBJ2-5; D possibly corresponds to TRBD1 (6 bases). The CDR3 covers 17 residues. Germline CDR1 reads SGHRS; CDR2 reads YFSETQ. Trimming took 0 bases from V and 2 from J, leaving 17 bases between them.

This chain links TRBV7-2 with TRBJ2-7; 9 bases agree with TRBD2. The CDR3 totals 15 residues. The V and J ends lost 4 bases and 7 bases, in that order; junction bases with no gene match: 11. CDR1 SGHTA and CDR2 FQGNSA come from the germline V gene. The CDR3 DNA follows: TGTGCCAGCAGCTCAGGCAGGACTAGCGTCTGGGAGCAGTACTTC. As protein: CASSSGRTSVWEQYF.

This clonotype was detected many times. The chain carries TRBV5-4 and TRBJ1-1; D is possibly TRBD1 (5 bases). The germline V gene encodes CDR1 SGHNT and CDR2 YYREEE (reference sequence). The germline V and J ends were trimmed by 2 bases and 0 bases, with 8 bases remaining between them. The CDR3 covers 14 residues. The CDR3 bases are TGTGCCAGCAGCTTATGGGGCATGAACACTGAAGCTTTCTTT. Its protein product is CASSLWGMNTEAFF.

This clonotype is labeled medium-sized. V is TRBV2 and J is TRBJ2-5; D uncertain. The CDR3 covers 14 residues. CDR1 SNHLY and CDR2 FYNNEI come from the germline V gene. Between the trimmed V and J ends, which lost 3 bases and 5 bases, there was a span of 13 bases. CDR3 sequence: CASSDVGLKETQYF. The CDR3 coding sequence is TGTGCCAGCAGTGATGTAGGGTTGAAGGAGACCCAGTACTTC.

In its sample, this clonotype was seen many times. The J gene is TRBJ2-7, the V gene TRBV20-1; unclear D gene. Trimming removed 2 bases at V and 2 bases at J, with 7 bases between. Germline CDR1 DFQATT, CDR2 SNEGSKA (reference sequence). CDR3 length: 12 amino acids. DNA of the CDR3: TGCAGTGCTAGACCTGGAACCTACGAGCAGTACTTC. Amino acid sequence: CSARPGTYEQYF.

This clonotype was detected many times. The CDR3 loop is CASSLGSGAYNEQFF. The CDR3 DNA is TGTGCCAGCAGTTTGGGTAGCGGGGCATACAATGAGCAGTTCTTC. The chain uses TRBV12-3 or TRBV12-4 and TRBJ2-1; TRBD2 aligns across 8 bases. This CDR3 region has 15 residues. With V trimmed by 3 bases and J by 4 bases, 5 bases remained unmatched.

This clonotype was observed at least ten times. This rearrangement joins TRBV28 to TRBJ1-6; maybe TRBD1 (6 bases). The V end was cut by 5 bases, the J end by 1 base, with 15 bases between. Germline V lookup: CDR1 MDHEN, CDR2 SYDVKM. The CDR3 is 17 amino acids. CDR3 in amino acids: CASSLPIQGSYNSPLHF. CDR3 bases: TGTGCCAGCAGTCTCCCAATCCAGGGGTCCTATAATTCACCCCTCCACTTT. Supplemented by reference TRBV28 and TRBJ1-6, the full variable domain reads DVKVTQSSRYLVKRTGEKVFLECVQDMDHENMFWYRQDPGLGLRLIYFSYDVKMKEKGDIPEGYSVSREKKERFSLILESASTNQTSMYLCASSLPIQGSYNSPLHFGNGTRLTVT.

The table lists this clonotype with a few counts. The chain carries TRBV4-1 and TRBJ1-3; D gene unclear. This CDR3 contains 15 residues. V lost 5 bases and J lost 0, with 11 bases in between. The germline gives CDR1 MGHRA, CDR2 YSYEKL. The CDR3 DNA reads as TGCGCCAGCAGCTCCCCCGACGGCTCTGGAAACACCATATATTTT. It yields the protein CASSSPDGSGNTIYF.